This is a list of T cell receptor beta chains from one sample in a study of blood T cell repertoires in COVID-19. The assay was immunoSEQ multiplex PCR, and TCRdb's table has in-frame clones only and misses some. Altogether about 88,000 clones are present, 90% being singletons, with the ten largest covering approximately 1.8%. Sequenced material: peripheral blood. The receptors were gathered from a man between 60 and 70 years old with acute or convalescent COVID-19. Each CDR3 is given with its conserved first and last residue.

v_gene | CDR3aa
TRBV9 | CASSVVPDSYEQYF
TRBV24-1 | CATSDSPDRRNYGYTF
TRBV6-2/TRBV6-3 | CASSYWTGSRNYGYTF
TRBV6-5 | CASREDSLGTDTQYF
TRBV4-2 | CASSQDVNRGVNYNSPLHF
TRBV11-2 | CASSPAGGSYEQYF
TRBV7-3 | CASSLMGGVRTQYF
TRBV24-1 | CATSDTSGKSSYNEQFF
TRBV27 | CASIRQGTSNTEAFF
TRBV21-1 | CASSSWDRGDGELFF
TRBV28 | CASSLIDRVANGYTF
TRBV6-6 | CASSYSSGDIVMYF
TRBV28 | CASSSQDRGGDQPQHF
TRBV24-1 | CATSDRYLTSGASTDTQYF
TRBV11-3 | CASRSATGTNYEQYF
TRBV7-9 | CASSLPPTQYF
TRBV28 | CASSPSRGVYNEQFF
TRBV15 | CATSRGRVEGNEQYF
TRBV19 | CASKRDSSTNYGYTF
TRBV28 | CASGAVGGGVDIQYF